These 24 T cell receptor beta chains were sequenced from one sample in a study. TCRdb reanalysed the RT-PCR reads using MiXCR and keeps one entry per CDR3 protein. Of fewer than 800,000 distinct CDR3 sequences in the sample, 12% to 15% are singletons; the top ten hold roughly 3.9%. Sequences were obtained from memory CD4+ T cells from blood. These receptors originate from a female donor in good health, serving as a healthy control.

This clonotype came up a few times. This sequence joins TRBV20-1 and TRBJ1-1; D not certain. The V gene's germline CDR1 is DFQATT and CDR2 SNEGSKA (reference sequence). V dropped 0 bases and J dropped 8 bases, with 13 bases sitting between them. The CDR3 extends over 13 amino acids. Written as DNA, the CDR3 is TGCAGTGCTAGAGAGAGGCGGGCCTCCGAAGCTTTCTTT. Translation gives CSARERRASEAFF.

V is TRBV12-3 or TRBV12-4 and J is TRBJ1-5, with a possible D match to TRBD1 (5 bases). The CDR3 is 14 residues long. V was pared by 7 bases and J by 1 base, with 11 bases between. CDR3 region: CASKWTWSNQPQHF. In DNA, the CDR3 is TGTGCCAGCAAGTGGACATGGAGCAATCAGCCCCAGCATTTT.

There are many counts of this clonotype. The chain combines TRBV5-6 with TRBJ2-7; D is uncertain. The CDR3 contains 11 residues. Germline-derived CDR1 and CDR2 are SGHDT and YYEEEE. Deletions cut 4 bases from V and 7 bases from J, with 9 bases between. The CDR3 DNA reads as TGTGCCAGCAGCCTCAGTGGGGAGCAGTACTTC. This codes for CASSLSGEQYF. Together with reference TRBV5-6 and TRBJ2-7, the CDR3 gives the full variable domain: DAGVTQSPTHLIKTRGQQVTLRCSPKSGHDTVSWYQQALGQGPQFIFQYYEEEERQRGNFPDRFSGHQFPNYSSELNVNALLLGDSALYLCASSLSGEQYFGPGTRLTVT.

This clonotype was seen a few times. CDR3 DNA sequence: TGTGCCAGCAGTTACCTAGGAAACACCATATATTTT. Encoded protein: CASSYLGNTIYF. The chain is built from TRBV7-8 and TRBJ1-3; D uncertain. Deletions cut 6 bases from V and 4 bases from J, with 7 bases between. The CDR3 is 12 residues long. Germline V CDR1 and CDR2: SGHVS, FQNEAQ.

The table lists this clonotype with many counts. The rearrangement links TRBV6-6 to TRBJ1-1; a possible D gene is TRBD1 (5 bases). Trimming left V 4 bases short and J 5 bases short, with 23 bases between. This CDR3 has 17 amino acids. Per germline, CDR1 MNHNY and CDR2 SVGAGI (reference sequence). The CDR3 is CASSFPLGGGARTEAFF. The CDR3 nucleotides are TGTGCCAGCAGTTTTCCCCTAGGAGGTGGGGCGAGGACTGAAGCTTTCTTT.

The gene calls are TRBV11-2 and TRBJ2-3; D remains ambiguous. Looked up from germline, CDR1 is SGHAT and CDR2 is FQNNGV. V was shortened by 5 bases and J by 0 bases, with 6 bases between the two germline ends. The length of the CDR3 is 13 residues. The CDR3 here is CASSTSSTDTQYF. CDR3 DNA sequence: TGTGCCAGCAGCACCTCAAGCACAGATACGCAGTATTTT. Variable domain in full (rest from reference TRBV11-2 and TRBJ2-3): EAGVAQSPRYKIIEKRQSVAFWCNPISGHATLYWYQQILGQGPKLLIQFQNNGVVDDSQLPKDRFSAERLKGVDSTLKIQPAKLEDSAVYLCASSTSSTDTQYFGPGTRLTVL.

This clonotype has ten or more counts. The CDR3 is CASSLAVEGNTQYF. The CDR3 DNA sequence: TGCGCCAGCAGCTTGGCCGTCGAAGGAAATACGCAGTATTTT. The rearrangement joins TRBV5-1 to TRBJ2-3; D is unresolved. Germline V gene data show CDR1 as SGHRS and CDR2 as YFSETQ. This CDR3 spans 14 amino acids. Trimming pared 0 bases from V and 7 bases from J, leaving 12 bases between.

V and J are TRBV5-8 and TRBJ1-2; tentatively, D is TRBD1 (6 bases). The V end was cut by 4 bases, the J end by 4 bases, with 17 bases between. This CDR3 spans 15 amino acids. In germline, CDR1 is SGHTS, CDR2 YDEGEE. The CDR3 region has the DNA TGTGCCAGCAGCCTCACAGGGTTTGGGAGCTATGGCTACACCTTC. Amino acid sequence: CASSLTGFGSYGYTF.

This clonotype has ten or more counts. This rearrangement joins TRBV18 to TRBJ1-1, with TRBD1 matching over 8 bases. V lost 3 bases and J lost 0; bases outside the gene matches: 9. CDR1 is KGHSH and CDR2 is LQKENI in the germline V gene. This CDR3 contains 17 residues. The CDR3 sequence: CASSPDRADSVNTEAFF. The DNA of the CDR3 is TGTGCCAGCTCACCGGACAGGGCCGACTCTGTGAACACTGAAGCTTTCTTT.

The V and J genes are TRBV7-9 and TRBJ1-5, with 9 bases that match TRBD1. Losses at the gene ends were 5 bases for V and 1 base for J; bases not matched to a gene: 6. The germline V gene encodes CDR1 SEHNR and CDR2 FQNEAQ (reference sequence). The CDR3 has 16 amino acids. CDR3: CASSQIQGASNQPQHF. The DNA of the CDR3 is TGTGCCAGCAGCCAAATACAGGGGGCAAGCAATCAGCCCCAGCATTTT.

Ten or more counts support this clonotype. V and J are TRBV5-6 and TRBJ2-4; maybe TRBD1 (6 bases). CDR1 and CDR2 (germline): SGHDT, YYEEEE. With 6 bases removed from V and 4 bases from J, the gap between germline ends came to 17 bases. The CDR3 is 15 residues long. The CDR3 DNA follows: TGTGCCAGCAACAGCGGCAGGGGCACAAAAAACATTCAGTACTTC. This sequence encodes CASNSGRGTKNIQYF.

This clonotype turned up a few times. The chain combines TRBV7-9 with TRBJ2-2, with D perhaps assigned TRBD1 or TRBD2 (5 bases each). CDR1 SEHNR and CDR2 FQNEAQ come from the germline V gene (reference sequence). Trimming removed 5 bases from V and 0 bases from J, with 13 bases in between. The length of the CDR3 is 16 residues. The CDR3 DNA sequence: TGTGCCAGCAGCCAGCTTGGGACCACGAACACCGGGGAGCTGTTTTTT. Translation gives CASSQLGTTNTGELFF.

This clonotype was found a few times. The J gene is TRBJ2-3, the V gene TRBV20-1, with 11 bases matching TRBD2. The CDR3 extends over 15 amino acids. The germline V gene encodes CDR1 DFQATT and CDR2 SNEGSKA (reference sequence). V shed 5 bases, J shed 4 bases, and the junction held 8 bases outside the gene matches. In DNA form, the CDR3 reads TGCAGTGCTGTTTCACTAGCGGGAGTAGCAGATACGCAGTATTTT. Encoded protein: CSAVSLAGVADTQYF.

The V and J genes are TRBV13 and TRBJ2-7, with D maybe TRBD2 (5 bases). V was shortened by 2 bases and J by 9 bases, with 11 bases between the two germline ends. The CDR3 runs 12 residues. In germline, CDR1 is PRHDT, CDR2 FYEKMQ (reference sequence). This CDR3 reads CASSLFGAGQYF. Here the CDR3 DNA reads TGTGCCAGCAGCTTATTTGGTGCGGGGCAGTACTTC.

This clonotype has at least ten counts. The chain's CDR3 is CASTPPGTGTYEQYF. The CDR3 DNA reads TGTGCCAGCACCCCTCCGGGGACAGGGACCTACGAGCAGTACTTC. The chain links TRBV6-2 or TRBV6-3 to TRBJ2-7, with TRBD1 matching over 9 bases. V shed 7 bases and J 2 bases; nucleotides not matched to a gene: 9. This CDR3 spans 15 amino acids. Germline CDR1 reads MNHEY; CDR2 reads SVGEGT.

This clonotype occurred a few times. CDR3 in amino acids: CASSPGPGPNEKLFF. The CDR3 nucleotides read TGTGCCAGCAGCCCCGGCCCAGGGCCTAATGAAAAACTGTTTTTT. The chain has TRBV7-2 and TRBJ1-4; TRBD1 is a possible D gene (5 bases). Looked up from germline, CDR1 is SGHTA and CDR2 is FQGNSA. Trimming stripped 5 bases from V and 3 bases from J, with 13 bases between. The CDR3 covers 15 residues. The whole variable domain, filled in from reference TRBV7-2 and TRBJ1-4, reads GAGVSQSPSNKVTEKGKDVELRCDPISGHTALYWYRQSLGQGLEFLIYFQGNSAPDKSGLPSDRFSAERTGGSVSTLTIQRTQQEDSAVYLCASSPGPGPNEKLFFGSGTQLSVL.

The chain couples TRBV6-6 to TRBJ2-1; perhaps D is TRBD1 or TRBD2 (5 bases each). Trimming left V 2 bases short and J 4 bases short, with 9 bases between. The CDR3 consists of 14 residues. CDR1 and CDR2 (germline): MNHNY, SVGAGI (reference sequence). The CDR3 DNA reads as TGTGCCAGCAGTTACCTCGGGGCTTACAATGAGCAGTTCTTC. Encoded protein: CASSYLGAYNEQFF.

This clonotype was detected a few times. The CDR3: CASSSPGQGKYNYGYTF. The CDR3, as DNA: TGTGCCAGCAGTTCCCCGGGACAGGGGAAGTATAACTATGGCTACACCTTC. This chain links TRBV6-6 with TRBJ1-2; 10 bases map to TRBD1. Germline lookup yields CDR1 MNHNY and CDR2 SVGAGI (reference sequence). This CDR3 contains 17 residues. Unmatched junction bases numbered 9, after V lost 4 bases and J lost 1 base.

Many counts were recorded for this clonotype. V usage is TRBV12-3 or TRBV12-4 and J usage is TRBJ1-2; D unresolved. The CDR3 extends over 17 amino acids. The V end was cut by 7 bases, the J end by 5 bases, with 26 bases between. The CDR3 loop reads CASTHVTLGRTPYGYTF. CDR3 DNA sequence: TGTGCCAGCACCCACGTTACCCTGGGGAGGACTCCTTATGGCTACACCTTC.

This clonotype was picked up a small number of times. The CDR3 DNA follows: TGTGCCAGCAGCCAAGTGGGGACAGGGTTAACCTATGGCTACACCTTC. It encodes CASSQVGTGLTYGYTF. The chain is built from TRBV28 and TRBJ1-2, with TRBD1 matching 9 bases. The CDR3 is made up of 16 amino acids. Germline CDR1 and CDR2: MDHEN and SYDVKM. Unmatched junction bases numbered 12, after V lost 6 bases and J lost 4 bases.

This clonotype was observed at least ten times. V and J are TRBV5-1 and TRBJ2-1; D remains unclear. In germline, CDR1 is SGHRS, CDR2 YFSETQ. The CDR3 spans 14 residues. V was shortened by 0 bases and J by 3 bases, with 7 bases between the two germline ends. CDR3 loop: CASSLGFGYNEQFF. In nucleotides, the CDR3 is TGCGCCAGCAGCTTGGGATTCGGCTACAATGAGCAGTTCTTC.

This clonotype occurred many times. This chain links TRBV6-5 with TRBJ1-6, with 9 bases identical to TRBD1. The V and J ends lost 5 bases and 7 bases, in that order; junction bases with no gene match: 12. This CDR3 has 17 residues. Germline assignment: CDR1 MNHEY and CDR2 SVGAGI. CDR3 region: CASSLFVSGTGNSPLHF. In DNA form, the CDR3 reads TGTGCCAGCAGTCTCTTTGTATCCGGGACAGGGAATTCACCCCTCCACTTT.

The table lists this clonotype with a few counts. This rearrangement joins TRBV5-1 to TRBJ1-1, with no clear D. Germline CDR1 and CDR2: SGHRS and YFSETQ. The CDR3 length is 14 residues. The V end was cut by 1 base, the J end by 10 bases, with 17 bases between. CDR3 sequence reads: CASSLLRGTLTAFF. For the CDR3, the DNA is TGCGCCAGCAGCTTGTTGCGGGGTACTCTGACAGCTTTCTTT. Full variable domain (missing parts from reference TRBV5-1 and TRBJ1-1): KAGVTQTPRYLIKTRGQQVTLSCSPISGHRSVSWYQQTPGQGLQFLFEYFSETQRNKGNFPGRFSGRQFSNSRSEMNVSTLELGDSALYLCASSLLRGTLTAFFGQGTRLTVV.

This clonotype was seen a handful of times. This sequence joins TRBV5-6 and TRBJ1-5, with 7 bases identical to TRBD1. Per germline, CDR1 SGHDT and CDR2 YYEEEE. There are 15 residues in the CDR3. J gave up 11 bases and V 3 bases, and 14 bases lay outside the gene matches. The CDR3 region has the DNA TGTGCCAGCAGCTCAACAAGGATACCCCAGGGGGCCCAGCATTTT. This sequence encodes CASSSTRIPQGAQHF. Full variable domain (remainder filled in from reference TRBV5-6 and TRBJ1-5): DAGVTQSPTHLIKTRGQQVTLRCSPKSGHDTVSWYQQALGQGPQFIFQYYEEEERQRGNFPDRFSGHQFPNYSSELNVNALLLGDSALYLCASSSTRIPQGAQHFGDGTRLSIL.